This T cell receptor (beta chain) comes out of a study of cytomegalovirus exposure and HLA in healthy donors. With regard to this clone: Its antigen is currently unknown.

The PCR used 60 Vbeta and 13 Jbeta primers. Some clones are missing from TCRdb's copy, which holds only in-frame ones; the method was immunoSEQ multiplex PCR. Here the sample spans approximately 140,000 clones, roughly 76% being singletons. Findings and caveats of the study: Later, an analysis showed that TCR beta chains associated with HLA were more clonally expanded than others that were equally common. Most TCRs appeared rarely, but some public TCRs recurred in many donors. According to the study, 160 or so TCR beta chains were cytomegalovirus-associated.

The CDR3 loop spans 14 amino acids. The V gene's germline CDR1 is SEHNR and CDR2 FQNEAQ (reference sequence). The ends were cut back, 5 bases at V and 11 bases at J, with 19 bases in the middle. The TCR was taken from a woman aged 40 to 50 in good health and CMV-seronegative. Sequenced sample: PBMCs. The J gene is TRBJ1-5, the V gene TRBV7-9, with TRBD1 as a possible D gene (5 bases). This chain's CDR3 is CASSPLMKGEAQHF. CDR3 sequence (DNA): TGTGCCAGCAGCCCACTAATGAAAGGGGAGGCCCAGCATTTT.